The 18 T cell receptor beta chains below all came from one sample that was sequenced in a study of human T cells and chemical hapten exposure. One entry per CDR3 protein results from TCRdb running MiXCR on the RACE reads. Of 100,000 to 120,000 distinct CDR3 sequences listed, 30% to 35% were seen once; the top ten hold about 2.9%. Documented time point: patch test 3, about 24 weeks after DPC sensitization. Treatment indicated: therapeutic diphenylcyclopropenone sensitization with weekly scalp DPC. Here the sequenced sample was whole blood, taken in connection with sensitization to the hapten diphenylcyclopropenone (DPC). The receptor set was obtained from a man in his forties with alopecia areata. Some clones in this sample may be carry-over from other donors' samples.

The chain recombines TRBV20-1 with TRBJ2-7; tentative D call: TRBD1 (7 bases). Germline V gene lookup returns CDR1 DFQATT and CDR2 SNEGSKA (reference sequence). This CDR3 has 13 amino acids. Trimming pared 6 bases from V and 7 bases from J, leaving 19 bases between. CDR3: CSARQGLGREQYF. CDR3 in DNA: TGCAGTGCGCGACAGGGTTTGGGGAGGGAGCAGTACTTC.

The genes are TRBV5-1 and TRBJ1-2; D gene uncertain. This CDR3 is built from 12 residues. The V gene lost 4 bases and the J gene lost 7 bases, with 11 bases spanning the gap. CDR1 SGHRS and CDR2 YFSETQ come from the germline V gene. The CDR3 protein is CASSGSTLGYTF. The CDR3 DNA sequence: TGCGCCAGCAGCGGCAGCACGCTTGGCTACACCTTC.

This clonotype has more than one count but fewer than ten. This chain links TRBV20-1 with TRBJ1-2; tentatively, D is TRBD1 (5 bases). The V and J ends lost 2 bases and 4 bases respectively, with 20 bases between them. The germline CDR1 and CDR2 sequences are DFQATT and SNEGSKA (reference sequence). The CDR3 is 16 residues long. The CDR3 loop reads CSARPTEKANTYGYTF. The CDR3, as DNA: TGCAGTGCTAGACCGACAGAAAAAGCGAATACCTATGGCTACACCTTC.

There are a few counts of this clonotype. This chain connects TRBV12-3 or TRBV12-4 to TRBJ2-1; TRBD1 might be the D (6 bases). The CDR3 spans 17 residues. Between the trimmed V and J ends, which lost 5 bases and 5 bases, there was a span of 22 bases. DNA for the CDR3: TGTGCCAGCAGTCCTCGCTGGGGGCTTGACCCTAACAATGAGCAGTTCTTC. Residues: CASSPRWGLDPNNEQFF.

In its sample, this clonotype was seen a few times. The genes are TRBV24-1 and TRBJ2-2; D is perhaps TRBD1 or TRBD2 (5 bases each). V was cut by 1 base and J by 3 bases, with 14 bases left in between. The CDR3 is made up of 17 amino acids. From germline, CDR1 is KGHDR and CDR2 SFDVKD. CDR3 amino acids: CATSDFGRDGHTGELFF. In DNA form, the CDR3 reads TGTGCCACCAGTGATTTTGGCCGGGACGGACACACCGGGGAGCTGTTTTTT.

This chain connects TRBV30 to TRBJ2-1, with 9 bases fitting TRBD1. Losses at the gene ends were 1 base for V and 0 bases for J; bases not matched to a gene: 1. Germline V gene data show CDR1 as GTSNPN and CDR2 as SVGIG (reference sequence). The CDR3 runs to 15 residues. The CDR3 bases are TGTGCCTGGAGTGGGGGACAGGGCTCCTACAATGAGCAGTTCTTC. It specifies CAWSGGQGSYNEQFF.

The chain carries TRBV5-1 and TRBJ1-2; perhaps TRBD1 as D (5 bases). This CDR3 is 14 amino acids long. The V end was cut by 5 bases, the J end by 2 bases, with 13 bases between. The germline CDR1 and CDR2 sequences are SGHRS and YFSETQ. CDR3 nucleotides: TGCGCCAGCAGAGACGGGACCGCCAACTATGGCTACACCTTC. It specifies CASRDGTANYGYTF.

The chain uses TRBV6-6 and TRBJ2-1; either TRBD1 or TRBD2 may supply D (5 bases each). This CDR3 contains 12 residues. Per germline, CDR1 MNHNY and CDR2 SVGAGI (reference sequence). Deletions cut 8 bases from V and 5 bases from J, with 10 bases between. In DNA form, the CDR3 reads TGTGCCAGCCGGGACGTAAACAATGAGCAGTTCTTC. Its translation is CASRDVNNEQFF.

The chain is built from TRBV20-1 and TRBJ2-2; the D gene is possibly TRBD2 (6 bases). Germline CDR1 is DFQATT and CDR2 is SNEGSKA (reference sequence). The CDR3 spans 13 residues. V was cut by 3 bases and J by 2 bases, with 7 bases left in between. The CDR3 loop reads CSARGLNTGELFF. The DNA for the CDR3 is TGCAGTGCTAGGGGACTCAACACCGGGGAGCTGTTTTTT.

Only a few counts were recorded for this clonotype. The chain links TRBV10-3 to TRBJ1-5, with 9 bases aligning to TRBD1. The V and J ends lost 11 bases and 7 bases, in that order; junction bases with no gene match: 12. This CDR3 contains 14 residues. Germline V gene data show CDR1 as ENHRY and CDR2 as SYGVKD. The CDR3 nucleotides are TGTGCCGTCTGCTCGGGACAGGGTGAGCAGCCCCAGCATTTT. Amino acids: CAVCSGQGEQPQHF.

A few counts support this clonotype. CDR3 region: CASTWTRPSLKDTQYF. Written as DNA, the CDR3 is TGTGCCAGCACCTGGACTCGGCCTAGCCTAAAAGATACGCAGTATTTT. The chain recombines TRBV6-2 or TRBV6-3 with TRBJ2-3, with a weak D call TRBD2 (5 bases). This CDR3 contains 16 residues. Germline V lookup: CDR1 MNHEY, CDR2 SVGEGT. Trimming removed 7 bases from V and 5 bases from J, with 22 bases in between.

The CDR3 protein is CASSFMGVPYF. The CDR3 DNA sequence: TGTGCCAGCAGTTTTATGGGGGTGCCGTACTTC. The chain recombines TRBV12-3 or TRBV12-4 with TRBJ2-7; D tentatively reads TRBD1 or TRBD2 (5 bases each). Trimming removed 3 bases from V and 12 bases from J, with 12 bases in between. There are 11 residues in the CDR3.

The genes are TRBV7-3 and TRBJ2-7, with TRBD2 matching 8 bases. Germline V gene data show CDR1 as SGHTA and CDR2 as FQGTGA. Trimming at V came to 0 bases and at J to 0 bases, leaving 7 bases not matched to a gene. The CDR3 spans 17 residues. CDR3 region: CASSLTIGGRNSYEQYV. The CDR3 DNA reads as TGTGCCAGCAGCTTAACGATTGGCGGGAGGAACTCCTACGAGCAGTACGTC.

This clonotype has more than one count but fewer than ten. The CDR3 loop reads CASSRGLARTDTQYF. The CDR3 DNA reads as TGTGCCAGCAGCCGAGGACTAGCCCGCACAGATACGCAGTATTTT. The chain carries TRBV4-2 and TRBJ2-3; TRBD2 aligns across 8 bases. The CDR3 covers 15 residues. The V segment lost 4 bases and the J segment 1 base; nucleotides outside the gene matches: 4. Germline lookup yields CDR1 LGHNA and CDR2 YNFKEQ.

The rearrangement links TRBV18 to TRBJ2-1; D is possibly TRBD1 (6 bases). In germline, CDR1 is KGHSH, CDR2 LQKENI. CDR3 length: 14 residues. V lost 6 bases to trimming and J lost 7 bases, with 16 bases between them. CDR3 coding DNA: TGTGCCAGCTCGCAAAACAGGGTTGGAAATGAGCAGTTCTTC. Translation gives CASSQNRVGNEQFF. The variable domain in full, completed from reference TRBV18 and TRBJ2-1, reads NAGVMQNPRHLVRRRGQEARLRCSPMKGHSHVYWYRQLPEEGLKFMVYLQKENIIDESGMPKERFSAEFPKEGPSILRIQQVVRGDSAAYFCASSQNRVGNEQFFGPGTRLTVL.

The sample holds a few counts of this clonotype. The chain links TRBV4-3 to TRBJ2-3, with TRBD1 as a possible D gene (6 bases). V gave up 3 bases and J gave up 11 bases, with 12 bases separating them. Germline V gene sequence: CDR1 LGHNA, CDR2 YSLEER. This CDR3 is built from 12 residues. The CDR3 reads CASSHSQGQQYF. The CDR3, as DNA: TGCGCCAGCAGCCATTCACAGGGACAGCAGTATTTT.

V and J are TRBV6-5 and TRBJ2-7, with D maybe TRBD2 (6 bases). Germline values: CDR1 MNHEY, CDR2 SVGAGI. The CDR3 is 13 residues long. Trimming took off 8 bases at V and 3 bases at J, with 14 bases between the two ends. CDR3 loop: CASWRAGFYEQYF. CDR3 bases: TGTGCCAGCTGGAGGGCAGGGTTCTACGAGCAGTACTTC.

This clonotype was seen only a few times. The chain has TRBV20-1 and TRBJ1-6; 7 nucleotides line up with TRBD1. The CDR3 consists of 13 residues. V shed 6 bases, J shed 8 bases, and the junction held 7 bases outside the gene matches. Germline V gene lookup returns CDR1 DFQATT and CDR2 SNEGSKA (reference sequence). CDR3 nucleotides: TGCAGTGCCCGCACCACAGGGGATTCACCCCTCCACTTT. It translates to CSARTTGDSPLHF.